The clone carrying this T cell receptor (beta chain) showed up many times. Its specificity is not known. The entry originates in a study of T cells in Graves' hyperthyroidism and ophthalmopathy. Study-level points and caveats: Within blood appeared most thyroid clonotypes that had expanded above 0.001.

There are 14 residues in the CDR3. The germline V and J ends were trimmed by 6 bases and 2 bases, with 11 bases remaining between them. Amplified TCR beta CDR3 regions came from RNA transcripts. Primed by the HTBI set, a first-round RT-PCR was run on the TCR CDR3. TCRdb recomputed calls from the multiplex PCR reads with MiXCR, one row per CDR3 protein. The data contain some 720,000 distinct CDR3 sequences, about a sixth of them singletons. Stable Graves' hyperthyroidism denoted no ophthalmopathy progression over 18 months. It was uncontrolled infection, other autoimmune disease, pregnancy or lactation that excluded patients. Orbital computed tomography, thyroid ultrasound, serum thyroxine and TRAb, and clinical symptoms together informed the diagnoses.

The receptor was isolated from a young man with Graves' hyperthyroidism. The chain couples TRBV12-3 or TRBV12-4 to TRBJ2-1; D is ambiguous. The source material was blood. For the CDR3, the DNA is TGTGCCAGCAGCCTTCAGGAAGCCTACAATGAGCAGTTCTTC. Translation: CASSLQEAYNEQFF.